Listed below are T cell receptor beta chains from one sample, sequenced in a study of molecular identifiers for immune sequencing clone quantification. TCRdb called the PCR reads again in MiXCR, with one record for every CDR3 protein. Among roughly 100,000 distinct CDR3 sequences listed, 35% were seen once. Source material: naive CD8+ T cells from blood, with Jurkat cell RNA spiked in. The source is a human donor in good health. Some libraries in this study had Jurkat cell RNA spiked in. CDR3s include the opening cysteine and the closing phenylalanine or tryptophan. A D gene is named only where the DNA matches it firmly. For some rows the clone size is stated as once, few or many, or as a class when expanded; others skip it.

CDR3nt: TGTGCCAGCAGTTTCCAGCGGACCTCAAGCACAGATACGCAGTATTTT
CDR3aa: CASSFQRTSSTDTQYF
v_gene: TRBV6-2/TRBV6-3
abundance: .
d_gene: .
j_gene: TRBJ2-3

CDR3nt: TGTGCCAGCAGGTTTACGGTTTTGGGCACTGAAGCTTTCTTT
CDR3aa: CASRFTVLGTEAFF
v_gene: TRBV28
abundance: .
d_gene: .
j_gene: TRBJ1-1

CDR3nt: TGTGCCAGCAAGAGGCCAGATGAAGCTTTCTTT
CDR3aa: CASKRPDEAFF
v_gene: TRBV28
abundance: many
d_gene: .
j_gene: TRBJ1-1

CDR3nt: TGTGCCAGCAGCCCTGATACAGGCCCCTACGAGCAGTACTTC
CDR3aa: CASSPDTGPYEQYF
v_gene: TRBV5-5
abundance: .
d_gene: .
j_gene: TRBJ2-7

CDR3nt: TGCAGCGTTGAAGGGGGACTTCCCGCCCCGGGCGGGCAGTTCTTC
CDR3aa: CSVEGGLPAPGGQFF
v_gene: TRBV29-1
abundance: many
d_gene: .
j_gene: TRBJ2-1

CDR3nt: TGTGCCAGCAGTGAGGAGAGGATCAGGGGGCGAACTGAAGCTTTCTTT
CDR3aa: CASSEERIRGRTEAFF
v_gene: TRBV2
abundance: few
d_gene: TRBD1
j_gene: TRBJ1-1

CDR3nt: TGCAGTGCTGTGACTAGCGGGAGTATCGTTGTCGGCACAGATACGCAGTATTTT
CDR3aa: CSAVTSGSIVVGTDTQYF
v_gene: TRBV20-1
abundance: few
d_gene: TRBD2
j_gene: TRBJ2-3

CDR3nt: TGCGCCAGCAGCTTGGACTGGGACAAAGATACGCAGTATTTT
CDR3aa: CASSLDWDKDTQYF
v_gene: TRBV5-1
abundance: few
d_gene: .
j_gene: TRBJ2-3

CDR3nt: TGTGCCAGCAGCCCCAACAGGGAACCTGGGGTTCAGTACTTC
CDR3aa: CASSPNREPGVQYF
v_gene: TRBV3-1
abundance: .
d_gene: .
j_gene: TRBJ2-4

CDR3nt: TGTGCCAGCAGTTTTTTTGGGGGAAGACAGCCCCAGCTTTTT
CDR3aa: CASSFFGGRQPQLF
v_gene: TRBV12-3/TRBV12-4
abundance: .
d_gene: .
j_gene: TRBJ1-5

CDR3nt: TGTGCCAGCAGTTCGGGACAGTTTCCCCCCGGCTACACCTTC
CDR3aa: CASSSGQFPPGYTF
v_gene: TRBV28
abundance: .
d_gene: TRBD1
j_gene: TRBJ1-2

CDR3nt: TGTGCCAGCAGCTTTCCCCCGTGGACTAACTATGGCTACACCTTC
CDR3aa: CASSFPPWTNYGYTF
v_gene: TRBV7-9
abundance: few
d_gene: .
j_gene: TRBJ1-2

CDR3nt: TGTGCCAGCAGTACGACAGGGGTGAACACCGGGGAGCTGTTTTTT
CDR3aa: CASSTTGVNTGELFF
v_gene: TRBV6-5
abundance: few
d_gene: TRBD1
j_gene: TRBJ2-2

CDR3nt: TGTGCCAGCTCACAGGGGGCGAACATTCAGTACTTC
CDR3aa: CASSQGANIQYF
v_gene: TRBV6-5
abundance: few
d_gene: TRBD1
j_gene: TRBJ2-4

CDR3nt: TGTGCCAGCAGTTTTGCCTTGGGTAGCGGGGGGAACCACAATGAGCAGTTCTTC
CDR3aa: CASSFALGSGGNHNEQFF
v_gene: TRBV12-3/TRBV12-4
abundance: few
d_gene: TRBD2
j_gene: TRBJ2-1

CDR3nt: TGTGCCAGCTCACCACCGGTAATACATCGTGGGGTAGATACGCAGTATTTT
CDR3aa: CASSPPVIHRGVDTQYF
v_gene: TRBV18
abundance: .
d_gene: .
j_gene: TRBJ2-3

CDR3nt: TGTGCCAGCAGCATCCAAGAGACCCAGTACTTC
CDR3aa: CASSIQETQYF
v_gene: TRBV7-6
abundance: many
d_gene: .
j_gene: TRBJ2-5

CDR3nt: TGCGCCAGCAGCCACGAGGCCGTGAACACTGAAGCTTTCTTT
CDR3aa: CASSHEAVNTEAFF
v_gene: TRBV4-1
abundance: few
d_gene: .
j_gene: TRBJ1-1

CDR3nt: TGTGCCAGCAGCCTCGGGACGGTCTCTGGAAACACCATATATTTT
CDR3aa: CASSLGTVSGNTIYF
v_gene: TRBV7-2
abundance: few
d_gene: .
j_gene: TRBJ1-3

CDR3nt: TGTGCCAGCCGAGGGGGTAGTGGAGAGACCCAGTACTTC
CDR3aa: CASRGGSGETQYF
v_gene: TRBV12-3/TRBV12-4
abundance: .
d_gene: .
j_gene: TRBJ2-5

CDR3nt: TGTGCCAGCAGCTTTTTTCACTCTGGGGCCAACGTCCTGACTTTC
CDR3aa: CASSFFHSGANVLTF
v_gene: TRBV7-3
abundance: many
d_gene: .
j_gene: TRBJ2-6

CDR3nt: TGTGCCAGCAGCCAATACAGGGGCGGGCGAGAGACCCAGTACTTC
CDR3aa: CASSQYRGGRETQYF
v_gene: TRBV11-2
abundance: .
d_gene: TRBD1
j_gene: TRBJ2-5

CDR3nt: TGTGCCAGCAGTTTGCCCCCCCATGGGTCCGAGCAGTACTTC
CDR3aa: CASSLPPHGSEQYF
v_gene: TRBV28
abundance: many
d_gene: .
j_gene: TRBJ2-7

CDR3nt: TGTGCCAGCACCCTAGTTGGCACCGGGGAGCTGTTTTTT
CDR3aa: CASTLVGTGELFF
v_gene: TRBV6-2/TRBV6-3
abundance: .
d_gene: .
j_gene: TRBJ2-2

CDR3nt: TGTGCCAGCAGCTTACGGAGGACCGGCACAGATACGCAGTATTTT
CDR3aa: CASSLRRTGTDTQYF
v_gene: TRBV7-2
abundance: many
d_gene: .
j_gene: TRBJ2-3

CDR3nt: TGTGCCACCGGCCGGAGGGGGACAAGCGTCACAGATACGCAGTATTTT
CDR3aa: CATGRRGTSVTDTQYF
v_gene: TRBV24-1
abundance: few
d_gene: .
j_gene: TRBJ2-3

CDR3nt: TGCGCCAGCAGCCCCCCGCGACAGGGCAGCTTGAACACTGAAGCTTTCTTT
CDR3aa: CASSPPRQGSLNTEAFF
v_gene: TRBV5-1
abundance: .
d_gene: TRBD1
j_gene: TRBJ1-1

CDR3nt: TGCAGTGCCTGGGGCGGAAACACCGGGGAGATGTTTTTT
CDR3aa: CSAWGGNTGEMFF
v_gene: TRBV20-1
abundance: .
d_gene: .
j_gene: TRBJ2-2